The entry that follows covers one T cell receptor beta chain sequence. What it recognizes is unknown. It was by 5' RACE with UMI labels that the TRB cDNA libraries were prepared. TCRdb reanalyzed the 5' RACE reads and collapses them to one entry per CDR3 protein, without DNA. This table lists some 130,000 distinct CDR3 sequences. This specimen comes from a study of CXCR3-negative and CXCR3-positive naive CD8 T cells. The study, taken as a whole, reports: Memory cells diverged, while naive CXCR3-positive and CXCR3-negative cells had similar TRBV-TRBJ usage.

Germline V lookup: CDR1 LNHNV, CDR2 YYDKDF (reference sequence). This CDR3 is built from 19 residues. What was sequenced was naive CXCR3- CD8+ T cells from blood. Subset reported: CD45RO-CCR7+CD27+CD95- naive CD8+ T cells lacking CXCR3 (TNR3-). V and J are TRBV15 and TRBJ1-5. This TCR was recovered from a human donor in good health. Some clones in this sample may be carry-over from other donors' samples. CDR3 sequence reads: CATSRDPGREGYSNQPQHF.